These 8 T cell receptor beta chains share one sample of origin, sequenced in a study of shared clonotypes between healthy human individuals. The protocol was immunoSEQ multiplex PCR, while the TCRdb copy is restricted to in-frame clones and leaves out a portion. This table holds fewer than 1.6 million clones, about 98.5% found once. Sequences were obtained from naive CD4+ T cells sorted from blood. Subset described: CD45RA+ positively selected. These TCRs come from a man younger than 40 in good health.

The chain joins TRBV28 to TRBJ2-3; 7 positions match TRBD1. CDR3 length: 15 amino acids. The J segment lost 2 bases and the V segment lost 6 bases, leaving 8 bases of the junction unmatched. Per the germline V gene, CDR1 is MDHEN and CDR2 is SYDVKM. Here the CDR3 reads CASRRQGTPTDTQYF. The CDR3 DNA is TGTGCCAGCAGACGACAGGGTACCCCCACAGATACGCAGTATTTT.

CDR3 protein: CASSLESQGYAQYF. The CDR3 bases are TGTGCCAGCAGCTTGGAGAGTCAGGGGTATGCGCAGTATTTT. The chain combines TRBV5-4 with TRBJ2-3, with TRBD1 as a possible D gene (6 bases). Germline CDR1 is SGHNT and CDR2 is YYREEE (reference sequence). Between the trimmed V and J ends, which lost 0 bases and 10 bases, there was a span of 15 bases. CDR3 size: 14 residues. Looking up the rest from reference TRBV5-4 and TRBJ2-3 gives the full variable domain: ETGVTQSPTHLIKTRGQQVTLRCSSQSGHNTVSWYQQALGQGPQFIFQYYREEENGRGNFPPRFSGLQFPNYSSELNVNALELDDSALYLCASSLESQGYAQYFGPGTRLTVL.

The chain uses TRBV2 and TRBJ2-7; D unresolved. Germline lookup yields CDR1 SNHLY and CDR2 FYNNEI. Trimming took 7 bases from V and 4 from J, leaving 8 bases between them. The CDR3 covers 11 residues. CDR3 nucleotide sequence: TGTGCCAGCACTAGTCTGTACGAGCAGTACTTC. Translating gives CASTSLYEQYF.

The count of this clone is one. The chain is built from TRBV18 and TRBJ2-1, with 9 bases aligning to TRBD2. Germline CDR1 KGHSH, CDR2 LQKENI. V shed 3 bases and J 2 bases; nucleotides not matched to a gene: 8. The CDR3 sequence is 17 residues long. CDR3 DNA: TGTGCCAGCTCACCGGCTGGAGTAGCGGGGGCCTACAATGAGCAGTTCTTC. It is translated as CASSPAGVAGAYNEQFF.

V is TRBV2 and J is TRBJ2-7; a weak D match, TRBD2 (6 bases). CDR3 length: 19 residues. V was trimmed by 10 bases and J by 0 bases, leaving 31 bases between them. CDR1 is SNHLY, CDR2 FYNNEI, per germline. CDR3 sequence: CATRIYRFFHGTGSYEQYF. DNA of the CDR3: TGTGCCACCCGAATCTACAGGTTTTTCCACGGGACTGGCTCCTACGAGCAGTACTTC.

The chain recombines TRBV4-3 with TRBJ2-3, with D perhaps given as TRBD1 or TRBD2 (5 bases each). Germline loops: CDR1 LGHNA, CDR2 YSLEER. The V gene lost 0 bases and the J gene lost 1 base, with 29 bases spanning the gap. CDR3 length: 22 amino acids. This CDR3 is CASSQDTPHRFSGPSRTDTQYF. In DNA, the CDR3 is TGCGCCAGCAGCCAAGATACGCCCCACCGATTTTCAGGGCCTAGCCGCACAGATACGCAGTATTTT.

The genes are TRBV5-4 and TRBJ1-4; weak D call: TRBD1 (5 bases). The CDR3 loop spans 15 amino acids. The germline V and J ends were trimmed by 4 bases and 6 bases, with 16 bases remaining between them. Germline values: CDR1 SGHNT, CDR2 YYREEE (reference sequence). In DNA, the CDR3 is TGTGCCAGCAGCAAAGAGGGGCAGAGATATGAAAAACTGTTTTTT. Translating gives CASSKEGQRYEKLFF.

The gene calls are TRBV7-2 and TRBJ2-7, with 10 nucleotides matching TRBD2. V lost 2 bases and J lost 3; bases outside the gene matches: 7. This CDR3 comprises 16 residues. From germline, CDR1 is SGHTA and CDR2 FQGNSA. CDR3: CASSLWATSGDYEQYF. The CDR3 bases are TGTGCCAGCAGCTTATGGGCTACTAGCGGGGACTACGAGCAGTACTTC. The complete variable domain, with remaining parts taken from reference TRBV7-2 and TRBJ2-7, reads GAGVSQSPSNKVTEKGKDVELRCDPISGHTALYWYRQSLGQGLEFLIYFQGNSAPDKSGLPSDRFSAERTGGSVSTLTIQRTQQEDSAVYLCASSLWATSGDYEQYFGPGTRLTVT.